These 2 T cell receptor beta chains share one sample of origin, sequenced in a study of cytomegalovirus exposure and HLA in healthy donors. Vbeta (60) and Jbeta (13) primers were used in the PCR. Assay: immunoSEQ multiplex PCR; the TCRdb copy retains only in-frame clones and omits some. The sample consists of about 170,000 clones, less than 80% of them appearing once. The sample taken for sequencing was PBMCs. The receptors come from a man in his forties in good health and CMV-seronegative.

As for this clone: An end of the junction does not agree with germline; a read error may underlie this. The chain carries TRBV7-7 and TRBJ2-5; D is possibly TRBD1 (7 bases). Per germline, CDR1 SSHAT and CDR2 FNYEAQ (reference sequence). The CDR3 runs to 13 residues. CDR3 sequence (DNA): TGTGCTAGCAGCCGACAGGGAGGAGAGACCCAGTACTTC. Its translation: CASSRQGGETQYF.

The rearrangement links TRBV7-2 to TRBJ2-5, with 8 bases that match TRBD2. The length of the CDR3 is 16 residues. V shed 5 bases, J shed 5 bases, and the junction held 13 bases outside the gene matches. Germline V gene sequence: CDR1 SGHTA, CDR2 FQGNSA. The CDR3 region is CASSRGGAGEGETQYF. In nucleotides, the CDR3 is TGTGCCAGCAGCCGGGGGGGTGCGGGAGAGGGGGAGACCCAGTACTTC.